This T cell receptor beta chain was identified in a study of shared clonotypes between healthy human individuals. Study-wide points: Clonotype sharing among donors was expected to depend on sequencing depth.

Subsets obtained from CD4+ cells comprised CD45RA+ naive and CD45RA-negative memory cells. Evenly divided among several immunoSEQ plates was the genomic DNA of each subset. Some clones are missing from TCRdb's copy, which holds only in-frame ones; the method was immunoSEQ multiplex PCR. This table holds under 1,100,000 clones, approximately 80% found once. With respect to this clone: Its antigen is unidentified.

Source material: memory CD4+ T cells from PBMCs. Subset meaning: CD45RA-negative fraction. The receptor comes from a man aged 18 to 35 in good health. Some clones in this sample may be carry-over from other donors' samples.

The CDR3 loop reads CASSFETPPQQYF. DNA of the CDR3: TGTGCCAGCAGTTTTGAGACACCCCCTCAGCAGTACTTC. The chain employs TRBV28 and TRBJ2-7; D is unresolved. This CDR3 spans 13 amino acids. The germline V gene has CDR1 MDHEN and CDR2 SYDVKM. Trimming pared 3 bases from V and 8 bases from J, leaving 14 bases between.